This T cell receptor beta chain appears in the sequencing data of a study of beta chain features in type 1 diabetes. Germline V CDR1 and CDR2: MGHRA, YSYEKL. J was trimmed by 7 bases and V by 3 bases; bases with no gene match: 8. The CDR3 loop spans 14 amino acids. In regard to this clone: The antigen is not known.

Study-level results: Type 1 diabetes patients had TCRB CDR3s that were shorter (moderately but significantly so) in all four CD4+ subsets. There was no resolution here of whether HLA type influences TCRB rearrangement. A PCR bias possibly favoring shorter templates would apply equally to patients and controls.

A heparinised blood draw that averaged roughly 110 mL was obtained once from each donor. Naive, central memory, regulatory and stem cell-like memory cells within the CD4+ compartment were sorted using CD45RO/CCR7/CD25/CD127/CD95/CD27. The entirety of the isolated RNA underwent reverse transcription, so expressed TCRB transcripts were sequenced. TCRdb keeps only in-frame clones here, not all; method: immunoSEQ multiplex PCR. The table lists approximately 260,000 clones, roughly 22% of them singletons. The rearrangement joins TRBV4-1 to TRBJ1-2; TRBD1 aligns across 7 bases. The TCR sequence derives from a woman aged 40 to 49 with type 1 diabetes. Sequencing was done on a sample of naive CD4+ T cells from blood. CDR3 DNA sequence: TGCGCCAGCAGCCACCTGGACAGGAGTGTTGGCTACACCTTC. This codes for CASSHLDRSVGYTF.